These 22 T cell receptor beta chains originate from one sample sequenced in a study of beta chain features in type 1 diabetes. Reverse transcription of all isolated RNA meant that expressed TCRB transcripts were sequenced. Produced via immunoSEQ multiplex PCR; TCRdb's table is partial and in-frame only. Among a few hundred thousand clones listed, 9.6% were seen once. Sequencing input: naive CD4+ T cells from blood. These receptors originate from a woman in her late teens or twenties in good health.

This clone was seen more than once but under ten times. V gene TRBV6-6 combines with J gene TRBJ1-1; 7 bases agree with TRBD1. Germline V gene lookup returns CDR1 MNHNY and CDR2 SVGAGI (reference sequence). This CDR3 contains 16 residues. Trimming at V came to 6 bases and at J to 0 bases, leaving 10 bases not matched to a gene. The CDR3 spells CASRADREPLNTEAFF. The CDR3 DNA reads as TGTGCCAGCAGAGCCGACAGGGAGCCCCTGAACACTGAAGCTTTCTTT.

The CDR3 DNA reads TGTGCCAGCAAGGGCCCGGGGGACGGGGAGCTGTTTTTT. Protein product: CASKGPGDGELFF. The chain joins TRBV6-5 to TRBJ2-2; TRBD2 is a possible D gene (6 bases). The germline V gene encodes CDR1 MNHEY and CDR2 SVGAGI. Trimming took 7 bases from V and 7 from J, leaving 13 bases between them. The CDR3 consists of 13 residues.

This clone was detected a few times. This chain uses TRBV18 with TRBJ2-3; 7 bases fit TRBD2. After removal of 3 bases from V and 2 bases from J, the junction contained 8 bases not matched to a gene. The CDR3 totals 16 residues. The germline gives CDR1 KGHSH, CDR2 LQKENI. The CDR3 reads CASSPRNRGDTDTQYF. The CDR3 coding sequence is TGTGCCAGCTCACCCCGGAATCGGGGGGACACAGATACGCAGTATTTT.

This chain joins TRBV11-2 and TRBJ2-1, with TRBD2 matching over 8 bases. J lost 2 bases, V lost 7 bases, and 10 bases had no gene match. CDR1 and CDR2 from the germline V gene are SGHAT and FQNNGV. CDR3 size: 16 residues. In nucleotides, the CDR3 is TGTGCCAGCAACTCCCTAGCGGGCCCGACCTACAATGAGCAGTTCTTC. This sequence encodes CASNSLAGPTYNEQFF.

The chain joins TRBV6-1 to TRBJ2-2; 9 bases map to TRBD2. The trim removed 1 base at V and 4 bases at J, leaving 1 base unmatched. The CDR3 totals 15 residues. CDR1 and CDR2 (germline): MNHNS, SASEGT. CDR3 protein: CASSEVAGVTGELFF. CDR3 nucleotides: TGTGCCAGCAGTGAAGTAGCGGGGGTCACCGGGGAGCTGTTTTTT.

The chain employs TRBV7-9 and TRBJ1-1, with 7 bases aligning to TRBD1. J lost 5 bases, V lost 1 base, and 4 bases had no gene match. Per germline, CDR1 SEHNR and CDR2 FQNEAQ (reference sequence). This CDR3 is built from 14 residues. CDR3 sequence reads: CASSLEGAGTEAFF. The CDR3 nucleotides are TGTGCCAGCAGCTTAGAGGGGGCGGGGACTGAAGCTTTCTTT.

The CDR3 spells CAWTTAYEQYF. The CDR3 bases are TGTGCCTGGACTACAGCCTACGAGCAGTACTTC. The chain combines TRBV30 with TRBJ2-7; D not resolved. Germline V lookup: CDR1 GTSNPN, CDR2 SVGIG (reference sequence). Trimming took 4 bases from V and 2 from J, leaving 6 bases between them. The CDR3 is 11 amino acids. Variable domain in full (rest from reference TRBV30 and TRBJ2-7): SQTIHQWPATLVQPVGSPLSLECTVEGTSNPNLYWYRQAAGRGLQLLFYSVGIGQISSEVPQNLSASRPQDRQFILSSKKLLLSDSGFYLCAWTTAYEQYFGPGTRLTVT.

This clone was counted between two and nine times. The CDR3 DNA sequence: TGTGCCAGCGTTGGCCTAGCGGGAGGAGCCTACGAGCAGTACTTC. Its translation: CASVGLAGGAYEQYF. This rearrangement joins TRBV6-5 to TRBJ2-7; 11 nucleotides agree with TRBD2. V lost 8 bases, J lost 2 bases, and 8 bases stayed unmatched. The CDR3 covers 15 residues. CDR1 is MNHEY and CDR2 is SVGAGI in the germline V gene.

The chain carries TRBV9 and TRBJ2-2, with D perhaps matching TRBD2 (5 bases). V was clipped by 6 bases and J by 4 bases, with 10 bases between them. In germline, CDR1 is SGDLS, CDR2 YYNGEE. The CDR3 sequence is 13 residues long. The CDR3 DNA reads TGTGCCAGCACGGCGGGCCTCACCGGGGAGCTGTTTTTT. This encodes CASTAGLTGELFF.

This clone was detected only a few times. The chain links TRBV29-1 to TRBJ1-3; 10 bases line up with TRBD1. V gave up 6 bases and J gave up 6 bases; unmatched junction bases: 5. The CDR3 runs 13 residues. Germline values: CDR1 SQVTM, CDR2 ANQGSEA. CDR3 sequence: CSVLGTGANTIYF. The CDR3 nucleotides are TGCAGCGTCCTCGGGACAGGGGCAAACACCATATATTTT.

This clone occurred a few times. The gene calls are TRBV5-1 and TRBJ2-7; 7 bases agree with TRBD1. Germline loops: CDR1 SGHRS, CDR2 YFSETQ. The V segment lost 3 bases and the J segment 0 bases; nucleotides outside the gene matches: 3. The CDR3 consists of 14 residues. This CDR3 is CASSSYRGSYEQYF. The CDR3 coding sequence is TGCGCCAGCAGCTCGTACAGGGGCTCCTACGAGCAGTACTTC.

This chain joins TRBV5-5 and TRBJ1-1; D remains unclear. V was clipped by 3 bases and J by 4 bases, with 10 bases between them. Germline values: CDR1 SGHKS, CDR2 YYEKEE (reference sequence). CDR3 length: 13 residues. Written as DNA, the CDR3 is TGTGCCAGCAGCTCGCACCCAGGCACTGAAGCTTTCTTT. Translation: CASSSHPGTEAFF.

The rearrangement links TRBV7-9 to TRBJ1-2; possible D gene TRBD1, 5 bases. Per germline, CDR1 SEHNR and CDR2 FQNEAQ (reference sequence). V was clipped by 1 base and J by 4 bases, with 13 bases between them. This CDR3 contains 15 residues. CDR3 nucleotides: TGTGCCAGCAGCTTAGAGACAGCCCAGGTCTATGGCTACACCTTC. This sequence encodes CASSLETAQVYGYTF.

This clone was detected only a few times. The J gene is TRBJ2-1, the V gene TRBV4-1; D gene ambiguous. V lost 9 bases and J 3 bases, leaving 9 bases between the germline ends. CDR3 size: 12 residues. Per germline, CDR1 MGHRA and CDR2 YSYEKL. The CDR3 bases are TGCGCCAGTTTCGACAACTACAATGAGCAGTTCTTC. It is translated as CASFDNYNEQFF.

This chain connects TRBV7-9 to TRBJ2-2; 8 bases are a match to TRBD1. This CDR3 contains 15 residues. The V gene's germline CDR1 is SEHNR and CDR2 FQNEAQ (reference sequence). V gave up 4 bases and J gave up 8 bases; unmatched junction bases: 9. CDR3 loop: CASSSQGARAGELFF. CDR3 bases: TGTGCCAGCAGCTCTCAGGGGGCGCGTGCAGGGGAGCTGTTTTTT.

V gene TRBV19 combines with J gene TRBJ2-1; TRBD1 might be the D (5 bases). Trimming cost V 8 bases and J 0 bases, with 14 bases left between them. Germline lookup yields CDR1 LNHDA and CDR2 SQIVND (reference sequence). CDR3 length: 15 residues. The CDR3 protein is CASGQGRSSYNEQFF. CDR3 coding DNA: TGTGCCAGTGGGCAGGGCCGAAGCTCCTACAATGAGCAGTTCTTC.

This clone appeared a few times. The chain employs TRBV5-1 and TRBJ2-1; 13 bases align to TRBD2. Germline CDR1 and CDR2: SGHRS and YFSETQ. There are 16 residues in the CDR3. V lost 5 bases and J lost 0; bases outside the gene matches: 2. The CDR3 DNA is TGCGCCAGCAGGCGGACTAGCGGGAGCTCCTACAATGAGCAGTTCTTC. Translating gives CASRRTSGSSYNEQFF.

This rearrangement joins TRBV7-8 to TRBJ1-5; tentatively, D is TRBD1 (6 bases). The V gene's germline CDR1 is SGHVS and CDR2 FQNEAQ. V dropped 3 bases and J dropped 3 bases, with 15 bases sitting between them. CDR3 length equals 16 residues. Written as DNA, the CDR3 is TGTGCCAGCAGCTTTACAGGGAAAAAGCCCAATCAGCCCCAGCATTTT. Translation gives CASSFTGKKPNQPQHF.

This clone was counted a few times. The chain carries TRBV10-3 and TRBJ1-2; the D gene is possibly TRBD1 (6 bases). Germline V gene sequence: CDR1 ENHRY, CDR2 SYGVKD. The CDR3 runs 14 residues. The germline V and J ends were trimmed by 3 bases and 8 bases, with 16 bases remaining between them. As DNA, the CDR3 is TGTGCCATCAGTGAAGGGCAGGGCCAGGGGGGCTACACCTTC. It translates to CAISEGQGQGGYTF.

This clone was seen a few times. The gene calls are TRBV6-1 and TRBJ2-7, with TRBD1 identical over 11 bases. From germline, CDR1 is MNHNS and CDR2 SASEGT. This CDR3 has 15 residues. Unmatched junction bases numbered 13, after V lost 11 bases and J lost 4 bases. The CDR3 DNA is TGTGCCGCCCAAGGTGGGGGGACAGGGGGTTACGAGCAGTACTTC. Translated: CAAQGGGTGGYEQYF.

The chain combines TRBV2 with TRBJ1-2; D not resolved. The germline V and J ends were trimmed by 1 base and 3 bases, with 6 bases remaining between them. This CDR3 contains 13 residues. The germline gives CDR1 SNHLY, CDR2 FYNNEI. In DNA, the CDR3 is TGTGCCAGCAGTGAAGGAGAGGACTATGGCTACACCTTC. Protein product: CASSEGEDYGYTF.

The rearrangement joins TRBV19 to TRBJ2-7; the D gene is possibly TRBD1 (7 bases). The length of the CDR3 is 15 residues. Trimming removed 5 bases from V and 0 bases from J, with 14 bases in between. Germline loops: CDR1 LNHDA, CDR2 SQIVND (reference sequence). DNA of the CDR3: TGTGCCAGTAGTCGTACGGGGGACAGCTCCTACGAGCAGTACTTC. Translated, it gives CASSRTGDSSYEQYF.